Listed here are 9 T cell receptor beta chains from one sample, sequenced in a study of blood T cell repertoires in COVID-19. Measured with immunoSEQ multiplex PCR; TCRdb has only the in-frame clones, and not every one. The sample records 400,000 or so clones, 88% being singletons. Sample: PBMCs or T cells enriched from blood (not recorded which). The receptor source for this set is a woman aged 40 to 50 with acute COVID-19.

The rearrangement links TRBV19 to TRBJ1-1; 8 bases are a match to TRBD1. V gave up 2 bases and J gave up 0 bases; unmatched junction bases: 2. CDR3 length equals 15 residues. Looked up from germline, CDR1 is LNHDA and CDR2 is SQIVND (reference sequence). CDR3 bases: TGTGCCAGTAGTATAAGACAGGGGATGAACACTGAAGCTTTCTTT. The encoded protein is CASSIRQGMNTEAFF.

This chain joins TRBV19 and TRBJ1-5; D gene ambiguous. The CDR3 has 17 residues. The V gene's germline CDR1 is LNHDA and CDR2 SQIVND (reference sequence). Deletions cut 5 bases from V and 2 bases from J, with 19 bases between. In nucleotides, the CDR3 is TGTGCCAGTAGTCCCCTGACCCCCGCCGGGGGCAATCAGCCCCAGCATTTT. Translation gives CASSPLTPAGGNQPQHF.

The chain uses TRBV3-1 (or the pseudogene TRBV3-2) and TRBJ1-6; D ambiguous. CDR3 length: 16 amino acids. V shed 3 bases and J shed 0 bases, with 9 bases lying between them. Germline values: CDR1 LGHDT, CDR2 YNNKEL (reference sequence). CDR3 in DNA: TGTGCCAGCAGCCACTTCGTGAGCTCCTATAATTCACCCCTCCACTTT. Translated: CASSHFVSSYNSPLHF.

The V gene is TRBV5-8, the J gene TRBJ2-1; a possible D gene is TRBD2 (5 bases). Germline CDR1 is SGHTS and CDR2 is YDEGEE. The V end was cut by 2 bases, the J end by 0 bases, with 9 bases between. The CDR3 spans 15 residues. CDR3 coding DNA: TGTGCCAGCAGCTTCACGGGGAGCTCCTACAATGAGCAGTTCTTC. Translation gives CASSFTGSSYNEQFF.

This chain joins TRBV3-1 (or the pseudogene TRBV3-2) and TRBJ2-5; 7 nucleotides agree with TRBD1. This CDR3 is built from 14 residues. The V gene end was trimmed by 2 bases and the J gene end by 7 bases; junction bases not matched to a gene: 7. The germline CDR1 and CDR2 sequences are LGHDT and YNNKEL (reference sequence). Here the CDR3 reads CASSQTEAGGTQYF. The CDR3 DNA reads TGTGCCAGCAGCCAAACAGAAGCAGGGGGGACCCAGTACTTC.

V and J are TRBV5-1 and TRBJ2-5, with 11 nucleotides matching TRBD2. The CDR3 length is 15 residues. The J segment lost 3 bases and the V segment lost 0 bases, leaving 1 base of the junction unmatched. The germline V gene encodes CDR1 SGHRS and CDR2 YFSETQ. The CDR3: CASSLELAGEETQYF. CDR3 nucleotides: TGCGCCAGCAGCTTGGAACTAGCGGGGGAAGAGACCCAGTACTTC.

Only a few counts were recorded for this clone. The gene calls are TRBV11-2 and TRBJ2-3, with TRBD1 matching over 8 bases. V dropped 3 bases and J dropped 1; count of bases not matched to a gene: 6. The V gene's germline CDR1 is SGHAT and CDR2 FQNNGV. This CDR3 has 16 residues. The CDR3 DNA sequence: TGTGCCAGCAGCTTTGGCTCGGGACAGGGCACAGATACGCAGTATTTT. This codes for CASSFGSGQGTDTQYF. The whole variable domain, filled in from reference TRBV11-2 and TRBJ2-3, reads EAGVAQSPRYKIIEKRQSVAFWCNPISGHATLYWYQQILGQGPKLLIQFQNNGVVDDSQLPKDRFSAERLKGVDSTLKIQPAKLEDSAVYLCASSFGSGQGTDTQYFGPGTRLTVL.

The chain carries TRBV6-5 and TRBJ1-1; no reliable D call. Germline V CDR1 and CDR2: MNHEY, SVGAGI. Trimming pared 2 bases from V and 4 bases from J, leaving 11 bases between. CDR3 length: 14 amino acids. The CDR3 coding sequence is TGTGCCAGCAGTTACAGTTGGGCCGCCACTGAAGCTTTCTTT. Translated: CASSYSWAATEAFF.

The chain joins TRBV7-9 to TRBJ2-1; D might be TRBD2 (6 bases). CDR3 size: 12 residues. Germline V gene sequence: CDR1 SEHNR, CDR2 FQNEAQ (reference sequence). V was trimmed by 5 bases and J by 6 bases, leaving 8 bases between them. The CDR3 loop is CASSTLANEQFF. The CDR3 DNA reads as TGTGCCAGCAGCACACTAGCCAATGAGCAGTTCTTC.